This T cell receptor (beta chain) was captured in a study of CD8 T cells in ankylosing spondylitis. Findings of the study overall: Clones tied to disease were said to be significantly enriched in matched ankylosing spondylitis synovial fluid. Within ankylosing spondylitis blood, a TCR beta motif made up of several highly homologous variants appeared to be characteristic.

In making TCR beta libraries, quantitative 5'-RACE with molecular barcodes was used. TCRdb recomputed calls from the 5' RACE reads with MiXCR, one row per CDR3 protein. The sample gives around 94,000 distinct CDR3 sequences, roughly 9% of which show up once; approximately 29% is in the top ten. Concerning this clonotype: Its antigen is as yet unknown.

Germline V lookup: CDR1 LNHDA, CDR2 SQIVND (reference sequence). The CDR3 totals 15 residues. Trimming at V came to 1 base and at J to 0 bases, leaving 0 bases not matched to a gene. The sequenced sample was blood, either unsorted or a sorted T cell fraction (not recorded which). The chain couples TRBV19 to TRBJ2-1; 7 bases line up with TRBD1. The TCR sequence derives from a male donor with ankylosing spondylitis. The CDR3 region is CASSIGQGSYNEQFF. The CDR3 nucleotides are TGTGCCAGTAGTATAGGACAGGGCTCCTACAATGAGCAGTTCTTC.